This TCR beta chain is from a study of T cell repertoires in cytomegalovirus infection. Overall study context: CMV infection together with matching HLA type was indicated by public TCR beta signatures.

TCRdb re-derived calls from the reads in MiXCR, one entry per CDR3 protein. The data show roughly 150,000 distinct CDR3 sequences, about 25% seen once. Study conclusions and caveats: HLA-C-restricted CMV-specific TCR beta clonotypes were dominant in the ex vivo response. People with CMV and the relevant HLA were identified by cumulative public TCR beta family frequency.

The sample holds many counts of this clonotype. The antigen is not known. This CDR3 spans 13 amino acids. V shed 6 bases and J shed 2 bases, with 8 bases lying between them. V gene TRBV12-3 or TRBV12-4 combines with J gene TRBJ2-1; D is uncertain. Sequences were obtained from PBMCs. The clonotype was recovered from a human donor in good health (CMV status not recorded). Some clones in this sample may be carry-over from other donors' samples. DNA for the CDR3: TGTGCCAGCAGCCCTGGGACCTACAATGAGCAGTTCTTC. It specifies CASSPGTYNEQFF.